These 18 T cell receptor beta chains originate from one sample sequenced in a study of blood T cell repertoires in COVID-19. The repertoire was sequenced with immunoSEQ multiplex PCR; TCRdb's copy has only in-frame clones and lacks some. Here the sample spans roughly 100,000 clones, less than 90% being singletons. The sample was peripheral blood. The receptors here all came from a man at least 80 years old with acute or convalescent COVID-19.

The chain employs TRBV5-5 and TRBJ2-7, with TRBD2 identical over 7 bases. V shed 2 bases, J shed 3 bases, and the junction held 5 bases outside the gene matches. This CDR3 spans 14 amino acids. The germline gives CDR1 SGHKS, CDR2 YYEKEE (reference sequence). The CDR3 region is CASSFRGRDYEQYF. CDR3 in DNA: TGTGCCAGCAGCTTTAGAGGGAGGGACTACGAGCAGTACTTC.

The gene calls are TRBV11-2 and TRBJ1-1; D is possibly TRBD1 (6 bases). CDR1 SGHAT and CDR2 FQNNGV come from the germline V gene. CDR3 length: 15 amino acids. V was pared by 5 bases and J by 4 bases, with 17 bases between. This CDR3 is CASSPSGGSGTEAFF. CDR3 nucleotide sequence: TGTGCCAGCAGCCCAAGTGGGGGCTCGGGCACTGAAGCTTTCTTT.

This clone was detected only once. The chain links TRBV5-1 to TRBJ2-1, with TRBD1 as a possible D gene (6 bases). Trimming removed 0 bases at V and 8 bases at J, with 9 bases between. The CDR3 contains 13 residues. Germline V gene data show CDR1 as SGHRS and CDR2 as YFSETQ. The DNA of the CDR3 is TGCGCCAGCAGCTTGGTCAGGGGTCATGAGCAGTTCTTC. This gives the protein CASSLVRGHEQFF.

J is TRBJ1-4 and V is TRBV4-3; tentative D call: TRBD1 (5 bases). With 4 bases removed from V and 0 bases from J, the gap between germline ends came to 12 bases. CDR1 and CDR2 (germline): LGHNA, YSLEER. CDR3 length: 16 residues. Here the CDR3 reads CASSRGGSSTNEKLFF. The CDR3 DNA reads TGCGCCAGCAGCCGCGGGGGGTCCTCAACTAATGAAAAACTGTTTTTT.

The V and J genes are TRBV30 and TRBJ1-2; tentatively, D is TRBD1 (5 bases). The CDR3 consists of 12 residues. Germline V gene sequence: CDR1 GTSNPN, CDR2 SVGIG (reference sequence). V was pared by 2 bases and J by 7 bases, with 11 bases between. The CDR3 sequence: CAWSKGSAGYTF. CDR3 in DNA: TGTGCCTGGAGTAAGGGGTCTGCTGGCTACACCTTC.

Note on this clone: This CDR3 is also generated by other DNA sequences in the sample. This chain joins TRBV19 and TRBJ2-7, with D possibly matching TRBD1 (6 bases). This CDR3 is built from 14 residues. Trimming stripped 3 bases from V and 2 bases from J, with 11 bases between. Germline values: CDR1 LNHDA, CDR2 SQIVND (reference sequence). The CDR3 DNA is TGTGCCAGTAGTATCGCCAGGGGACCCTACGAGCAGTACTTC. Protein: CASSIARGPYEQYF. The variable domain in full, completed from reference TRBV19 and TRBJ2-7, reads DGGITQSPKYLFRKEGQNVTLSCEQNLNHDAMYWYRQDPGQGLRLIYYSQIVNDFQKGDIAEGYSVSREKKESFPLTVTSAQKNPTAFYLCASSIARGPYEQYFGPGTRLTVT.

The chain uses TRBV6-5 and TRBJ2-3; the D is unclear. The germline CDR1 and CDR2 sequences are MNHEY and SVGAGI. This CDR3 contains 12 residues. V lost 6 bases and J lost 3, with 7 bases in between. The DNA for the CDR3 is TGTGCCAGCAGACACCTTACAGATACGCAGTATTTT. Its protein is CASRHLTDTQYF.

The rearrangement uses TRBV28 and TRBJ1-2, with 9 positions matching TRBD1. Germline V gene data show CDR1 as MDHEN and CDR2 as SYDVKM. With 6 bases clipped from V and 8 bases from J, the junction kept 13 bases outside the gene matches. The CDR3 has 15 residues. In DNA form, the CDR3 reads TGTGCCAGCAGGCTCCAGACAGGGGGAAGTCGAGGCTACACCTTC. It is translated as CASRLQTGGSRGYTF.

The chain joins TRBV5-5 to TRBJ2-5, with D possibly matching TRBD2 (6 bases). Germline CDR1 is SGHKS and CDR2 is YYEKEE (reference sequence). The CDR3 is made up of 15 amino acids. Trimming left V 4 bases short and J 1 base short, with 14 bases between. This CDR3 reads CASSKAGRTQETQYF. CDR3 coding DNA: TGTGCCAGCAGCAAGGCGGGACGGACCCAAGAGACCCAGTACTTC.

The rearrangement uses TRBV6-2 or TRBV6-3 and TRBJ2-7, with TRBD1 matching over 7 bases. This CDR3 has 18 amino acids. Germline-derived CDR1 and CDR2 are MNHEY and SVGEGT. Germline trimming cut 2 bases from V and 0 bases from J; bases unmatched to any gene: 13. The CDR3 DNA is TGTGCCAGCAGTTACGTGGGACAGATACGGACCTACTCCTACGAGCAGTACTTC. Protein: CASSYVGQIRTYSYEQYF.

The rearrangement links TRBV14 to TRBJ2-1, with 13 bases lining up with TRBD2. Per germline, CDR1 SGHDN and CDR2 FVKESK. V was clipped by 1 base and J by 9 bases; unmatched bases: 12. This CDR3 region has 18 residues. The CDR3 sequence is CASSQGSSLAGGRGEQFF. As DNA, the CDR3 is TGTGCCAGCAGCCAAGGGTCTTCACTAGCGGGAGGGCGGGGTGAGCAGTTCTTC.

This sequence joins TRBV28 and TRBJ2-1, with D tentatively TRBD1 (5 bases). CDR3 size: 11 residues. Trimming removed 7 bases at V and 11 bases at J, with 12 bases between. From germline, CDR1 is MDHEN and CDR2 SYDVKM. The CDR3 bases are TGTGCCAGCATAAGGGGTTACCAGCAGTTCTTC. It yields the protein CASIRGYQQFF.

Worth noting for this clone: In the same sample, other DNA sequences code for this CDR3. The rearrangement joins TRBV6-5 to TRBJ1-6; no reliable D call. The CDR3 has 13 amino acids. The V and J ends lost 2 bases and 10 bases respectively, with 9 bases between them. The germline gives CDR1 MNHEY, CDR2 SVGAGI. The CDR3 is CASSYGQKSPLHF. DNA of the CDR3: TGTGCCAGCAGTTACGGCCAGAAGTCACCCCTCCACTTT.

The rearrangement joins TRBV5-4 to TRBJ1-2; TRBD1 might be the D (6 bases). With 0 bases removed from V and 6 bases from J, the gap between germline ends came to 9 bases. The CDR3 covers 13 residues. Germline V gene data show CDR1 as SGHNT and CDR2 as YYREEE (reference sequence). Here the CDR3 DNA reads TGTGCCAGCAGCTTGGTGGGGGCGAATGGCTACACCTTC. As protein: CASSLVGANGYTF.

The genes are TRBV5-1 and TRBJ1-1; D may be TRBD1 (6 bases). Trimming took 7 bases from V and 1 from J, leaving 26 bases between them. Germline values: CDR1 SGHRS, CDR2 YFSETQ. The CDR3 runs 18 residues. The chain's CDR3 is CASYPGAPGQLKNTEAFF. In DNA, the CDR3 is TGCGCCAGCTACCCTGGGGCCCCGGGACAACTAAAGAACACTGAAGCTTTCTTT. The complete variable domain, with remaining parts taken from reference TRBV5-1 and TRBJ1-1, reads KAGVTQTPRYLIKTRGQQVTLSCSPISGHRSVSWYQQTPGQGLQFLFEYFSETQRNKGNFPGRFSGRQFSNSRSEMNVSTLELGDSALYLCASYPGAPGQLKNTEAFFGQGTRLTVV.

The table lists this clone with a count of one. The rearrangement uses TRBV4-3 and TRBJ2-6, with 10 bases that match TRBD2. Germline V gene lookup returns CDR1 LGHNA and CDR2 YSLEER. The CDR3 totals 19 residues. Trimming removed 0 bases from V and 0 bases from J; junction bases left unmatched: 5. As DNA, the CDR3 is TGCGCCAGCAGCCAAGATGCTAGCGGGAGAAGCTCTGGGGCCAACGTCCTGACTTTC. This translates into CASSQDASGRSSGANVLTF.

CDR3 region: CASTTLGQGANSPLHF. The CDR3 coding sequence is TGTGCCAGCACAACTCTGGGACAGGGGGCAAATTCACCCCTCCACTTT. The V gene is TRBV28, the J gene TRBJ1-6; 12 nucleotides match TRBD1. Per germline, CDR1 MDHEN and CDR2 SYDVKM. This CDR3 is 16 amino acids long. V shed 7 bases and J 7 bases; nucleotides not matched to a gene: 8.

The rearrangement uses TRBV5-4 and TRBJ2-5; D is possibly TRBD2 (7 bases). The V end lost 0 bases, the J end lost 6 bases, and 15 bases lay between the germline ends. The CDR3 is made up of 15 amino acids. Germline assignment: CDR1 SGHNT and CDR2 YYREEE (reference sequence). Here the CDR3 reads CASSLEGGPGKTQYF. The CDR3, as DNA: TGTGCCAGCAGCTTGGAGGGGGGGCCTGGGAAGACCCAGTACTTC.